This T cell receptor beta chain was identified in a study of blood T cell repertoires in COVID-19. Study overall: Specimens from acute and convalescent COVID-19 originated in the United States, Italy and Spain. T cells, B-cell-depleted T cells, or PBMCs supplied cDNA or gDNA.

As processed by the authors: Amplification from reference gene primers served as the basis for estimated nucleated cell counts. Only in-frame clones appear in the TCRdb table, and some are missing; sequencing was by immunoSEQ multiplex PCR. V, J and clone size reflect that table, while D and trimming were determined from the DNA. The data contain about 100,000 clones, 65% to 90% of them seen just once; the ten biggest clones take up 0.95% to 1.5%. With V trimmed by 4 bases and J by 5 bases, 9 bases remained unmatched. This CDR3 contains 16 residues. The germline V gene encodes CDR1 SGHTA and CDR2 FQGTGA.

The chain carries TRBV7-3 and TRBJ2-1; TRBD2 matches at 9 bases. This TCR was recovered from an elderly man with active or convalescent COVID-19. The sequenced sample was peripheral blood. CDR3 protein: CASSSSSGIPHNEQFF. The CDR3 DNA reads TGTGCCAGCAGCTCTTCTAGCGGGATCCCCCACAATGAGCAGTTCTTC.